These T cell receptor beta chains were read from a single sample in a study of blood T cell repertoires in COVID-19. Sequencing was performed with immunoSEQ multiplex PCR; in TCRdb, only in-frame clones are kept and a portion is missing. The top ten hold under 4% of the sample, which has roughly 190,000 clones, approximately 84% seen once. Specimen: PBMCs or T cells enriched from blood (not recorded which). These receptors were taken from a woman aged 25 to 39 who had recovered from COVID-19. The CDR3 runs from the conserved cysteine through the conserved F or W. The D gene is left open where the match is weak. Size values are once, few and many counts, or a class for expanded clones, and some rows have none.

d_call j_call v_call clone_size cdr3_nt cdr3_aa
TRBD2 TRBJ2-3 TRBV18 . TGTGCCAGCTCCCAAACGGGGGGAAGCACAGATACGCAGTATTTT CASSQTGGSTDTQYF
. TRBJ1-2 TRBV7-2 . TGTGCCAGCAGCTTCCTTACAGCTTTACGTGGCTACACCTTC CASSFLTALRGYTF
TRBD2 TRBJ2-7 TRBV2 . TGTGCCAGCAGTGACTCCCTAGCGGGAGGTTCCTACGAGCAGTACTTC CASSDSLAGGSYEQYF
. TRBJ1-5 TRBV5-5 . TGTGCCAGCAACCCTAGCCAGTCGGGTCAGCCCCAGCATTTT CASNPSQSGQPQHF
TRBD1 TRBJ1-6 TRBV7-9 . TGTGCCAGCAGGCCTTACGGGACAGATAATTCACCCCTCCACTTT CASRPYGTDNSPLHF
TRBD1 TRBJ2-2 TRBV27 . TGTGCCAGCAGTACCCTCCGACAGGGTAAGAACACCGGGGAGCTGTTTTTT CASSTLRQGKNTGELFF
TRBD2 TRBJ2-1 TRBV10-3 . TGTGCCATCAAAACTAGCGGGGGGTCTGGGATAGGGGAGCAGTTCTTC CAIKTSGGSGIGEQFF
TRBD2 TRBJ2-7 TRBV10-3 . TGTGCCATCACGGTCGCTAGCGGTACGTACGAGCAGTACTTC CAITVASGTYEQYF
TRBD1 TRBJ1-1 TRBV7-9 . TGTGCCAGCAGCTTAGCGGGGGACAGGCGGGGATTGGGGAACACTGAAGCTTTCTTT CASSLAGDRRGLGNTEAFF
TRBD1 TRBJ1-1 TRBV4-1 . TGCGCCAGCAGCCAAGAGGCCAGGGGGATGAACACTGAAGCTTTCTTT CASSQEARGMNTEAFF
TRBD1 TRBJ2-7 TRBV28 . TGTGCCAGCACCCCCGGCTTTCGTCTCGCAACCCCTCAGGGGGAGAACCACTACGAGCAGTACTTC CASTPGFRLATPQGENHYEQYF
. TRBJ1-1 TRBV28 . TGTGCCAGCAGTTCGGGTTTGGGTACTGAAGCTTTCTTT CASSSGLGTEAFF
. TRBJ2-1 TRBV5-1 . TGCGCCAGCAGCTCGGTCGAATACAATGAGCAGTTCTTC CASSSVEYNEQFF
. TRBJ1-5 TRBV10-1 . TGCGCCAGCACCGAGAAGGGGAGGGCCCCTTATAGCAATCAGCCCCAGCATTTT CASTEKGRAPYSNQPQHF
. TRBJ2-1 TRBV6-5 . TGTGCCAGCGCGACGGGAGTACCTTCCTACAATGAGCAGTTCTTC CASATGVPSYNEQFF
. TRBJ1-5 TRBV19 . TGTGCCAGTAGTCGACGGGGAGGGCCCTCCCAGCCCCAGCATTTT CASSRRGGPSQPQHF
. TRBJ2-2 TRBV28 . TGTGCCAGCAGTTTACCGTCTTTGAACACCGGGGAGCTGTTTTTT CASSLPSLNTGELFF
. TRBJ1-1 TRBV28 . TGTGCCAGCAGTTTGATCGGCGGGGGGGCAGGTGAAGCTTTCTTT CASSLIGGGAGEAFF
. TRBJ1-6 TRBV2 . TGTGCCAGCAGTGAAGGACGCTTAAGGGGTTCACCCCTCCACTTT CASSEGRLRGSPLHF
TRBD1 TRBJ1-2 TRBV28 . TGTGCCAGCACCTTACAGGGGGAGTGGTATGGCTACACCTTC CASTLQGEWYGYTF
. TRBJ2-7 TRBV28 . TGTGCCAGCAGGACCCAGGCCTCCTTACACTCCTACGAGCAGTACTTC CASRTQASLHSYEQYF
. TRBJ1-2 TRBV2 . TGTGCCAGCAGTGCCCGGGACTATGGCTACACCTTC CASSARDYGYTF
TRBD2 TRBJ2-7 TRBV5-5 . TGTGCCAGCAGCTTGGGACTAGCGGAGCTGAGAGGGGAGCAGTACTTC CASSLGLAELRGEQYF
. TRBJ2-5 TRBV7-6 . TGTGCCAGCAGCCGACAGATACAAGAGACCCAGTACTTC CASSRQIQETQYF
. TRBJ1-1 TRBV5-6 once TGTGCCAGCAGCTGGGGGAGGTCCAACACTGAAGCTTTCTTT CASSWGRSNTEAFF
TRBD1 TRBJ2-3 TRBV7-9 . TGTGCCAGCAGCCCACGAGGGACAGGGAGCACAGATACGCAGTATTTT CASSPRGTGSTDTQYF
. TRBJ2-3 TRBV27 . TGTGCCAGCAGACGACTAGTTGACGGGCGCACAGATACGCAGTATTTT CASRRLVDGRTDTQYF
. TRBJ2-4 TRBV7-8 . TGTGCCAGCAGCTTCCAGTCTTTTGCCAAAAACATTCAGTACTTC CASSFQSFAKNIQYF
. TRBJ1-5 TRBV9 . TGTGCCAGCAGCGTAGAGGGGGGGCAGCCCCAGCATTTT CASSVEGGQPQHF
. TRBJ1-3 TRBV18 few TGTGCCAGCCTAAGACAGCCGAGCTCTGGAAACACCATATATTTT CASLRQPSSGNTIYF
. TRBJ2-1 TRBV28 many TGTGCCAGCGTCCGGACAGAGCCCTACAATGAGCAGTTCTTC CASVRTEPYNEQFF
TRBD1 TRBJ2-7 TRBV10-3 . TGTGCCATCAGTGACGGGGACAGTACTACCTCCTACGAGCAGTACTTC CAISDGDSTTSYEQYF
. TRBJ1-4 TRBV28 once TGTGCCAGCAGGCGGAAGGCGCGCGATAATGAAAAACTGTTTTTT CASRRKARDNEKLFF